This TCR beta chain is drawn from a study of human T cells and chemical hapten exposure. Time point given: patch test 1, 2 weeks after DPC sensitization. Sample treatment: therapeutic diphenylcyclopropenone sensitization with weekly scalp DPC. TCRdb used MiXCR to reprocess the RACE reads, holding one entry per CDR3 protein. The table records 380,000 or so distinct CDR3 sequences, around 5% of them present only once. The table lists this clonotype with many counts. What it binds is unknown. Per the germline V gene, CDR1 is DFQATT and CDR2 is SNEGSKA (reference sequence). Trimming shortened V by 1 base and J by 2 bases, and 13 bases separated the two germline ends. The CDR3 extends over 15 amino acids. Study findings and constraints: No alteration of TCRs above 1 in 1000 frequency was seen with DPC sensitization.

This sequence was found in a woman between 50 and 59 years old with alopecia areata. Some clones in this sample may be carry-over from other donors' samples. The genes are TRBV20-1 and TRBJ2-3; D is unresolved. The material was whole blood, obtained in connection with sensitization to the hapten diphenylcyclopropenone (DPC). The chain's CDR3 is CSARAGDTVTDTQYF. CDR3 coding DNA: TGCAGTGCTAGAGCTGGAGATACGGTCACAGATACGCAGTATTTT.